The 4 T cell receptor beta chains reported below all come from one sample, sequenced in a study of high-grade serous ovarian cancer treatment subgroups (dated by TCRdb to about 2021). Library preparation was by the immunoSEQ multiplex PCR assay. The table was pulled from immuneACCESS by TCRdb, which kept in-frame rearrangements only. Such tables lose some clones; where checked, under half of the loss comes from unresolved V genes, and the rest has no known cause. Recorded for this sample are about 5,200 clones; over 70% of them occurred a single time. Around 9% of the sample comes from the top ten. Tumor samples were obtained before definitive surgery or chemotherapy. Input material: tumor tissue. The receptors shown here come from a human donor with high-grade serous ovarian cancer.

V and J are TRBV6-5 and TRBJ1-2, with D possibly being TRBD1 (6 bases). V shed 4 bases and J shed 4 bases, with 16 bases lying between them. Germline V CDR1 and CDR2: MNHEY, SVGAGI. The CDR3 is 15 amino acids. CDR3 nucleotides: TGTGCCAGCAGTTGGGGGGCAGGGAGCGCCTATGGCTACACCTTC. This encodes CASSWGAGSAYGYTF.

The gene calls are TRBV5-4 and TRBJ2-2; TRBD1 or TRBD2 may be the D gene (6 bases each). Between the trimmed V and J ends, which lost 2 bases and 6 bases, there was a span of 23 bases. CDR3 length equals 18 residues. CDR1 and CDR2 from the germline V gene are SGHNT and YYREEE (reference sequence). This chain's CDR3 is CASSFIGGPPRRAGELFF. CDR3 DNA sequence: TGTGCCAGCAGCTTCATAGGGGGTCCGCCGAGGAGGGCCGGGGAGCTGTTTTTT.

The DNA of the CDR3 is TGCGCCAGCAGCTTGGCCGGGACATCTAATCAGCCCCAGCATTTT. The encoded protein is CASSLAGTSNQPQHF. The chain links TRBV5-1 to TRBJ1-5; weak D call: TRBD1 (6 bases). This CDR3 region has 15 residues. Trimming pared 0 bases from V and 4 bases from J, leaving 11 bases between. Germline CDR1 reads SGHRS; CDR2 reads YFSETQ. The complete variable domain, with remaining parts taken from reference TRBV5-1 and TRBJ1-5, reads KAGVTQTPRYLIKTRGQQVTLSCSPISGHRSVSWYQQTPGQGLQFLFEYFSETQRNKGNFPGRFSGRQFSNSRSEMNVSTLELGDSALYLCASSLAGTSNQPQHFGDGTRLSIL.

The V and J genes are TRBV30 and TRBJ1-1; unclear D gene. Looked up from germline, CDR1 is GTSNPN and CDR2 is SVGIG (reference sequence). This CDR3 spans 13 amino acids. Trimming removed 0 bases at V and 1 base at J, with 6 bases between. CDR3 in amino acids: CAWSVLENTEAFF. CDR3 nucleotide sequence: TGTGCCTGGAGTGTATTGGAGAACACTGAAGCTTTCTTT. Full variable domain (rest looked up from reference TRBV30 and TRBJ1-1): SQTIHQWPATLVQPVGSPLSLECTVEGTSNPNLYWYRQAAGRGLQLLFYSVGIGQISSEVPQNLSASRPQDRQFILSSKKLLLSDSGFYLCAWSVLENTEAFFGQGTRLTVV.